The clone carrying this TCR beta chain was counted ten times or more. This CDR3 is 16 amino acids long. In germline, CDR1 is SQVTM, CDR2 ANQGSEA. J gave up 4 bases and V 3 bases, and 13 bases lay outside the gene matches. These data come from a study of neurological immune-mediated disorders. Synthesis of cDNA used 5'RACE (with 10-nucleotide random UMIs). MiXCR was run by TCRdb on the 5' RACE reads, yielding one entry per CDR3 protein. The sample carries tens of thousands of distinct CDR3 sequences, around 2.9% recorded once. This chain connects TRBV29-1 to TRBJ1-2; 8 bases fit TRBD1. The sequence came from a woman between 45 and 65 years old with multiple sclerosis. The sequenced sample was PBMCs. CDR3 sequence reads: CSVDTRTGYTSYGYTF. CDR3 in DNA: TGCAGCGTTGATACTAGGACAGGGTATACCTCCTATGGCTACACCTTC.